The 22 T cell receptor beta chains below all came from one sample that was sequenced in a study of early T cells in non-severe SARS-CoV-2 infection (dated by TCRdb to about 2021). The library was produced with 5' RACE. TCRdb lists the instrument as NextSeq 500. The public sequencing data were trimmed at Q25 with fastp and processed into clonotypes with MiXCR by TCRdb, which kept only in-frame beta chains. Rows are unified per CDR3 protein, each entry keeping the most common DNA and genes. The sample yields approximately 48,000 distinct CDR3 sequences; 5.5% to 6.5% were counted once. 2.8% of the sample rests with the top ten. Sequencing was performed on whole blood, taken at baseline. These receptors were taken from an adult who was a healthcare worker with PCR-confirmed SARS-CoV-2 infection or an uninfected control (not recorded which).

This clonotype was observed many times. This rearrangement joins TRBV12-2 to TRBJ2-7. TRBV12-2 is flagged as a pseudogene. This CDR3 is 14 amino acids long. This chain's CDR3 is CASRHPTLTYEQYF. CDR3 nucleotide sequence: TGTGCAAGTCGCCATCCGACCCTTACCTACGAGCAGTACTTC.

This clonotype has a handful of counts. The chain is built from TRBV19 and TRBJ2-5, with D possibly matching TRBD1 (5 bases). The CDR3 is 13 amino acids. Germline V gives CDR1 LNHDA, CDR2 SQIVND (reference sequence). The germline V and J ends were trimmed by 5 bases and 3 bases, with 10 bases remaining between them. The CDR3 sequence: CASSVAGKETQYF. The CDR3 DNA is TGTGCCAGTAGTGTGGCAGGGAAAGAGACCCAGTACTTC. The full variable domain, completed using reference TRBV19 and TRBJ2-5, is DGGITQSPKYLFRKEGQNVTLSCEQNLNHDAMYWYRQDPGQGLRLIYYSQIVNDFQKGDIAEGYSVSREKKESFPLTVTSAQKNPTAFYLCASSVAGKETQYFGPGTRLLVL.

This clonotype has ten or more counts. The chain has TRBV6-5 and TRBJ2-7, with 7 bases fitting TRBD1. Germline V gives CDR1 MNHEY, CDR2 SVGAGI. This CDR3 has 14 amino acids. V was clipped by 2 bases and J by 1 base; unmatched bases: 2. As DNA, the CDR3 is TGTGCCAGCAGTTACACGACAGGGTCCTACGAGCAGTACTTC. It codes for CASSYTTGSYEQYF.

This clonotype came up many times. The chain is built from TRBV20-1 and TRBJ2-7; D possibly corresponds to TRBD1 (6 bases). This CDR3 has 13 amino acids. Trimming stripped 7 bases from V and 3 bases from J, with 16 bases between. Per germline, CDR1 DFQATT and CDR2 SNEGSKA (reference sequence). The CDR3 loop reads CSVPGQGRYEQYF. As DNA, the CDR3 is TGCAGTGTCCCGGGGCAGGGGCGCTACGAGCAGTACTTC.

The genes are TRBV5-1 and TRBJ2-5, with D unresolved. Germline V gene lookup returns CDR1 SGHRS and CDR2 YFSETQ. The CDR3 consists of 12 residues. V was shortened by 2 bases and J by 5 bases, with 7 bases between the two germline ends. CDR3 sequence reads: CASSFARETQYF. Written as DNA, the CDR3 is TGCGCCAGCAGCTTTGCCAGGGAGACCCAGTACTTC.

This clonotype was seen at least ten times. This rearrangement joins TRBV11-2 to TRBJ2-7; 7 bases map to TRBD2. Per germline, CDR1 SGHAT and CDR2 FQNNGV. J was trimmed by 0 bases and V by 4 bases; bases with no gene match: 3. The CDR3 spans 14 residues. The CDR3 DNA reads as TGTGCCAGCAGCTCGAGGACTAGCTCCTACGAGCAGTACTTC. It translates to CASSSRTSSYEQYF.

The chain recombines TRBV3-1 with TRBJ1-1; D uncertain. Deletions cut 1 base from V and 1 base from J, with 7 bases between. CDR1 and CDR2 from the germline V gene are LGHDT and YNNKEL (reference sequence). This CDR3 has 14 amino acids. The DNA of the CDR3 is TGTGCCAGCAGCCAAGTTGGGAAGAACACTGAAGCTTTCTTT. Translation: CASSQVGKNTEAFF.

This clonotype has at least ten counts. CDR3 in DNA: TGCGCCAGCAGCTCCAAACTCCCGGACAGGGTTGGTGCAGATACGCAGTATTTT. Protein product: CASSSKLPDRVGADTQYF. The genes are TRBV5-1 and TRBJ2-3; 8 bases match TRBD1. CDR1 SGHRS and CDR2 YFSETQ come from the germline V gene. This CDR3 spans 18 amino acids. The V and J ends lost 3 bases and 4 bases, in that order; junction bases with no gene match: 16.

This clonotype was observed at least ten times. The CDR3 bases are TGCGCCAGCAGTGGTTTTGGTAGCGGGGGGGACAATGAGCAGTTCTTC. Encoded protein: CASSGFGSGGDNEQFF. The chain combines TRBV10-2 with TRBJ2-1; 11 bases fit TRBD2. CDR3 length: 16 amino acids. Trimming removed 4 bases from V and 5 bases from J; junction bases left unmatched: 7. Germline CDR1 reads WSHSY; CDR2 reads SAAADI.

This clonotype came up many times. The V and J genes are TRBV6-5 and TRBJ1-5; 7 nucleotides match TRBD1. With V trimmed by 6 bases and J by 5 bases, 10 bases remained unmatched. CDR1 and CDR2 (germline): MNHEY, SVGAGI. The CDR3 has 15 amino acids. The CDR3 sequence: CASSRDSNPYQPQHF. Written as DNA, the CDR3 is TGTGCCAGCAGCCGGGACAGCAACCCCTATCAGCCCCAGCATTTT.

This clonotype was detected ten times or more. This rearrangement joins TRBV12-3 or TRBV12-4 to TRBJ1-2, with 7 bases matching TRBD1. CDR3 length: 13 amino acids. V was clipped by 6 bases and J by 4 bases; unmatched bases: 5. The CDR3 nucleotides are TGTGCCAGCAGAGCCGACAGGGCCTATGGCTACACCTTC. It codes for CASRADRAYGYTF.

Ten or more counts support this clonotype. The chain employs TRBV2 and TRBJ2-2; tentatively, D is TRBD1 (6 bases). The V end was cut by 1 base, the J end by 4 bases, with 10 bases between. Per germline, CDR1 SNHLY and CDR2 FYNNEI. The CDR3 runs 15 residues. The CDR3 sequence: CASSEGTGTTGELFF. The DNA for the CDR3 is TGTGCCAGCAGTGAAGGTACAGGGACCACCGGGGAGCTGTTTTTT.

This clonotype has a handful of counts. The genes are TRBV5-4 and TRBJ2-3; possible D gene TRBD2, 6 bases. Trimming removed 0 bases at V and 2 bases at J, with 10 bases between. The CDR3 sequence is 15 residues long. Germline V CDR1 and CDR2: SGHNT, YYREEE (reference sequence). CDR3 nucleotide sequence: TGTGCCAGCAGCTTGGGTGGGGGGACCACAGATACGCAGTATTTT. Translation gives CASSLGGGTTDTQYF.

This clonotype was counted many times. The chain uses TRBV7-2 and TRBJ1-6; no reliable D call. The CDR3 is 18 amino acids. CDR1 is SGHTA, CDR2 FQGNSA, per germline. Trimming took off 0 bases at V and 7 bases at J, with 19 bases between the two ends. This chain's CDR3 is CASSLAPRGGRQNSPLHF. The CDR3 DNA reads TGTGCCAGCAGCTTAGCTCCCCGAGGAGGTCGGCAGAATTCACCCCTCCACTTT. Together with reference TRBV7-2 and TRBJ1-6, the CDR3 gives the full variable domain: GAGVSQSPSNKVTEKGKDVELRCDPISGHTALYWYRQSLGQGLEFLIYFQGNSAPDKSGLPSDRFSAERTGGSVSTLTIQRTQQEDSAVYLCASSLAPRGGRQNSPLHFGNGTRLTVT.

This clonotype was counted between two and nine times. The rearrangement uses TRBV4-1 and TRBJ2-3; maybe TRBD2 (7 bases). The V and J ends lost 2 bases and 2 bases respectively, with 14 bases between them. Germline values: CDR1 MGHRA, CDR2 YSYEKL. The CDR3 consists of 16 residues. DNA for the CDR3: TGCGCCAGCAGCCAACATGGCGGGGGCTCCACAGATACGCAGTATTTT. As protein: CASSQHGGGSTDTQYF.

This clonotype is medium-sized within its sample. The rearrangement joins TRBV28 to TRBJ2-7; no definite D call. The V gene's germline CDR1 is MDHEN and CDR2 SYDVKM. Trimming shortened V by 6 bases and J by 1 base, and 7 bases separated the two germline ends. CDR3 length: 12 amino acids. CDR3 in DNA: TGTGCCAGCAGCTTGGTATCCTACGAGCAGTACTTC. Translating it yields CASSLVSYEQYF.

The CDR3 here is CASSLGLHRSQETQYF. The CDR3 nucleotides are TGTGCCAGCAGCTTAGGCTTGCACAGGTCTCAAGAGACCCAGTACTTC. The rearrangement uses TRBV11-2 and TRBJ2-5; possibly TRBD1 for D (5 bases). The CDR3 spans 16 residues. Germline V CDR1 and CDR2: SGHAT, FQNNGV. Deletions cut 1 base from V and 2 bases from J, with 14 bases between.

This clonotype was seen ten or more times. The DNA of the CDR3 is TGCAGTGCTAGTTCCGGCGTTCTCGACGAGCAGTACTTC. Protein product: CSASSGVLDEQYF. The rearrangement uses TRBV20-1 and TRBJ2-7; no clear D. This CDR3 spans 13 amino acids. The V gene lost 3 bases and the J gene lost 5 bases, with 14 bases spanning the gap. Germline values: CDR1 DFQATT, CDR2 SNEGSKA (reference sequence).

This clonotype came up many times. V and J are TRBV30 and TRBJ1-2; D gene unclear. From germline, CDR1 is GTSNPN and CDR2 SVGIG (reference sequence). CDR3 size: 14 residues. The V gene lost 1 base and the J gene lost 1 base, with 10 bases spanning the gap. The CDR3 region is CAWSEGSSNYGYTF. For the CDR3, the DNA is TGTGCCTGGAGTGAGGGTTCCAGTAACTATGGCTACACCTTC.

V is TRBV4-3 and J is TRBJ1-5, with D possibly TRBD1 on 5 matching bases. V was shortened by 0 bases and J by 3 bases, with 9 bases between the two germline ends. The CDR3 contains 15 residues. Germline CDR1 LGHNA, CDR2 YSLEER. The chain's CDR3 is CASSQELQVNQPQHF. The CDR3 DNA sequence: TGCGCCAGCAGCCAAGAACTACAGGTCAATCAGCCCCAGCATTTT.

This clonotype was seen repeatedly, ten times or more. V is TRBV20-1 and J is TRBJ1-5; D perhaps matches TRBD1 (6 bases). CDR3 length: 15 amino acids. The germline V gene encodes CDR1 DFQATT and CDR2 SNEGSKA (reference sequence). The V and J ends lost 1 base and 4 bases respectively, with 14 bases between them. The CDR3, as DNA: TGCAGTGCTAGAGCGGGCAGGGGATGGAATCAGCCCCAGCATTTT. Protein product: CSARAGRGWNQPQHF.

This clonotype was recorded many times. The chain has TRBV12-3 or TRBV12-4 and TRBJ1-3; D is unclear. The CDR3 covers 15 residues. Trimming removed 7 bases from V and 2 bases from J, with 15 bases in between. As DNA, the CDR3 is TGTGCCAGCATTACCATCCCCACAGCTGGAAACACCATATATTTT. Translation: CASITIPTAGNTIYF.